The rows below give T cell receptor beta chains drawn from one sample of a study of blood T cell repertoires in COVID-19. Clones were read by immunoSEQ multiplex PCR, and TCRdb kept only the in-frame ones, dropping some. Altogether fewer than 200,000 clones are present, around 84% being singletons, with the ten largest covering over 12%. Sequenced input: PBMCs or T cells enriched from blood (not recorded which). All receptors derive from a man aged 45-65 years who had recovered from COVID-19. The CDR3 runs from the conserved cysteine through the conserved F or W. A D gene is named only where the DNA matches it firmly. The size field is filled for only some rows; it gives once, few, many or a size class.

j_gene	d_gene	v_gene	abundance	CDR3aa	CDR3nt
TRBJ2-7	NA	TRBV27	NA	CASRGNRRYEQYF	TGTGCCAGCAGAGGGAACAGGCGATACGAGCAGTACTTC
TRBJ2-1	TRBD1	TRBV6-5	NA	CASSYIWTGDNEQFF	TGTGCCAGCAGTTACATCTGGACAGGTGATAATGAGCAGTTCTTC
TRBJ1-2	TRBD1	TRBV6-4	NA	CASSDWNRGKFYGYTF	TGTGCCAGCAGTGACTGGAACAGGGGAAAGTTTTATGGCTACACCTTC
TRBJ2-7	NA	TRBV5-1	NA	CASSLGHIGSSYEQYF	TGCGCCAGCAGCTTGGGACACATCGGAAGCTCCTACGAGCAGTACTTC
TRBJ2-7	NA	TRBV18	NA	CASSPARAGEQYF	TGTGCCAGCTCACCAGCCAGGGCAGGCGAGCAGTACTTC
TRBJ1-4	TRBD1	TRBV4-2	few	CASSQRTGGDEKLFF	TGTGCCAGCAGCCAGAGGACAGGGGGGGATGAAAAACTGTTTTTT
TRBJ1-6	TRBD1	TRBV5-1	NA	CASRPGQGGTYNSPLHF	TGCGCCAGCAGGCCGGGACAGGGAGGGACCTATAATTCACCCCTCCACTTT
TRBJ1-4	NA	TRBV19	NA	CASSIVTATNEKLFF	TGTGCCAGTAGTATAGTGACAGCGACTAATGAAAAACTGTTTTTT
TRBJ2-2	TRBD2	TRBV5-1	NA	CASSLSTGWAAGGGALGELFF	TGCGCCAGCAGCTTGAGCACCGGGTGGGCGGCCGGCGGGGGGGCCCTCGGGGAGCTGTTTTTT
TRBJ2-2	NA	TRBV5-1	NA	CASSSYRRGQRTGELFF	TGCGCCAGCAGCTCCTACCGCAGGGGTCAGCGGACCGGGGAGCTGTTTTTT
TRBJ1-2	TRBD1	TRBV19	NA	CASSIVAGGYGYTF	TGTGCCAGTAGTATAGTTGCAGGGGGCTATGGCTACACCTTC
TRBJ2-5	TRBD2	TRBV18	NA	CASSKGLVEETQYF	TGTGCCAGCTCAAAGGGACTAGTCGAGGAGACCCAGTACTTC
TRBJ1-4	NA	TRBV6-5	NA	CASRGRVSTNEKLFF	TGTGCCAGCAGGGGGCGAGTTTCAACTAATGAAAAACTGTTTTTT
TRBJ1-2	TRBD1	TRBV9	NA	CASSVMRDRARNGYTF	TGTGCCAGCAGCGTAATGCGGGACAGGGCCAGAAATGGCTACACCTTC
TRBJ1-2	NA	TRBV28	NA	CASSSWTDNYGYTF	TGTGCCAGCAGCTCCTGGACTGACAACTATGGCTACACCTTC
TRBJ2-3	NA	TRBV4-2	NA	CASSQGGGTTTDTQYF	TGTGCCAGCAGCCAAGGAGGCGGGACCACCACAGATACGCAGTATTTT
TRBJ2-1	TRBD2	TRBV4-1	NA	CASSHGTSGGLEQFF	TGCGCCAGCAGCCATGGGACTAGCGGGGGACTCGAGCAGTTCTTC
TRBJ2-7	TRBD2	TRBV27	NA	CASSPGGGFPEQYF	TGTGCCAGCAGCCCGGGGGGGGGTTTTCCCGAGCAGTACTTC
TRBJ1-5	TRBD1	TRBV10-3	NA	CAISVSQGQPQHF	TGTGCCATCAGTGTCTCACAGGGGCAGCCCCAGCATTTT
TRBJ1-4	NA	TRBV18	NA	CASSPRQSATNEKLFF	TGTGCCAGCTCACCACGACAGAGTGCAACTAATGAAAAACTGTTTTTT
TRBJ2-7	NA	TRBV7-2	NA	CASSLVTGAGEQYF	TGTGCCAGCAGCTTAGTTACGGGAGCGGGCGAGCAGTACTTC
TRBJ2-7	NA	TRBV5-4	NA	CASSLQGKLYEQYF	TGTGCCAGCAGCTTGCAGGGAAAGTTATACGAGCAGTACTTC
TRBJ1-6	NA	TRBV29-1	NA	CSVETDGQGALHF	TGCAGCGTTGAAACGGACGGACAAGGGGCCCTCCACTTT